Following are 8 T cell receptor beta chains from one sample sequenced in a study of identical twins. TCRdb called the 5' RACE reads again in MiXCR, with one record for every CDR3 protein. This table holds under 1 million distinct CDR3 sequences, 10% to 15% found once. These same data were also listed under a study on yellow fever vaccine responses in identical twins.

The sample taken for sequencing was PBMCs. These receptors all come from a woman under 30 in good health.

This clonotype showed up just a few times. This chain joins TRBV12-3 or TRBV12-4 and TRBJ2-2; TRBD1 matches 7 bases. CDR3 size: 17 residues. The trim removed 5 bases at V and 0 bases at J, leaving 9 bases unmatched. The CDR3 is CASSPRRQGTNTGELFF. CDR3 coding DNA: TGTGCCAGCAGTCCACGACGACAGGGTACGAACACCGGGGAGCTGTTTTTT.

The chain links TRBV6-1 to TRBJ2-1; D could derive from TRBD1 or TRBD2 (5 bases each). Germline assignment: CDR1 MNHNS and CDR2 SASEGT. The CDR3 extends over 16 amino acids. Trimming shortened V by 6 bases and J by 7 bases, and 22 bases separated the two germline ends. The CDR3, as DNA: TGTGCCAGCAGCGGAGCCGGGGCCTATGTCGGTAATGAGCAGTTCTTC. This sequence encodes CASSGAGAYVGNEQFF.

J is TRBJ2-5 and V is TRBV20-1, with 10 bases aligning to TRBD2. The CDR3 loop spans 15 amino acids. In germline, CDR1 is DFQATT, CDR2 SNEGSKA (reference sequence). Trimming took 3 bases from V and 4 from J; bases not matched to a gene: 8. CDR3 sequence reads: CSARGTSGELETQYF. Written as DNA, the CDR3 is TGCAGTGCTAGGGGCACTAGCGGGGAGTTAGAGACCCAGTACTTC.

This clonotype has only a few counts. This chain connects TRBV20-1 to TRBJ2-1, with 7 positions matching TRBD1. Trimming at V came to 2 bases and at J to 10 bases, leaving 17 bases not matched to a gene. Per the germline V gene, CDR1 is DFQATT and CDR2 is SNEGSKA (reference sequence). The CDR3 runs 16 residues. The CDR3 loop reads CSARPPGQTTGMEQFF. As DNA, the CDR3 is TGCAGTGCTAGACCCCCGGGACAGACTACAGGCATGGAGCAGTTCTTC.

V and J are TRBV2 and TRBJ2-1; weak D call: TRBD2 (7 bases). The CDR3 is made up of 14 amino acids. Trimming shortened V by 9 bases and J by 9 bases, and 21 bases separated the two germline ends. From germline, CDR1 is SNHLY and CDR2 FYNNEI. The DNA for the CDR3 is TGTGCCAGGACAGCCGGGGGGCCGCAGGGTGAGCAGTTCTTC. As protein: CARTAGGPQGEQFF.

This sequence joins TRBV5-5 and TRBJ2-3, with 7 bases identical to TRBD2. V trimming: 0 bases; J trimming: 2 bases; junction bases outside the gene matches: 9. The CDR3 is 17 amino acids. The germline gives CDR1 SGHKS, CDR2 YYEKEE (reference sequence). The CDR3 loop reads CASSLGLLGGNTDTQYF. CDR3 in DNA: TGTGCCAGCAGCTTGGGACTCCTCGGGGGGAACACAGATACGCAGTATTTT.

This clonotype appeared a few times. V usage is TRBV12-3 or TRBV12-4 and J usage is TRBJ2-1; TRBD2 matches 11 bases. CDR3 length equals 17 residues. J gave up 4 bases and V 0 bases, and 5 bases lay outside the gene matches. Here the CDR3 reads CASSLARGTSGYNEQFF. CDR3 in DNA: TGTGCCAGCAGTTTAGCGAGGGGGACTAGCGGATACAATGAGCAGTTCTTC.

The chain has TRBV4-1 and TRBJ2-7, with D perhaps matching TRBD1 (6 bases). From germline, CDR1 is MGHRA and CDR2 YSYEKL. This CDR3 region has 14 residues. Trimming removed 1 base from V and 3 bases from J, with 10 bases in between. CDR3 sequence reads: CASSQVQGLYEQYV. The CDR3 bases are TGCGCCAGCAGCCAAGTCCAGGGGCTCTACGAGCAGTACGTC.